A single sample is the source of the 18 T cell receptor beta chains below, sequenced in a study of response to subunit inactivated influenza vaccine. Using its own MiXCR run on the RT-PCR reads, TCRdb lists one record per CDR3 protein. The sample includes 800,000 or so distinct CDR3 sequences, 21% seen only once; the top ten take around 9.6%. Sequences were derived from PBMCs from blood, sampled roughly 5 days after vaccination. Receptors originate from a man aged 50 to 60 who received an inactivated influenza vaccine.

CDR3: CASKRTSANNEQFF. The CDR3 bases are TGTGCCAGCAAGCGGACTAGCGCGAACAATGAGCAGTTCTTC. V and J are TRBV25-1 and TRBJ2-1; 9 positions agree with TRBD2. The CDR3 has 14 amino acids. After removal of 7 bases from V and 5 bases from J, the junction contained 6 bases not matched to a gene. In germline, CDR1 is MGHDK, CDR2 SYGVNS.

In its sample, this clonotype was seen a few times. The J gene is TRBJ2-5, the V gene TRBV10-3; D is perhaps TRBD2 (6 bases). The length of the CDR3 is 15 residues. The ends were cut back, 10 bases at V and 1 base at J, with 19 bases in the middle. Germline assignment: CDR1 ENHRY and CDR2 SYGVKD. For the CDR3, the DNA is TGTGCCACCAAGATTTCGGGGGTCGGCCAAGAGACCCAGTACTTC. Its translation is CATKISGVGQETQYF.

J is TRBJ2-3 and V is TRBV7-3; D unclear. Germline assignment: CDR1 SGHTA and CDR2 FQGTGA. V dropped 5 bases and J dropped 5 bases, with 8 bases sitting between them. The CDR3 runs to 12 residues. CDR3 in amino acids: CASSTPGDTQYF. CDR3 bases: TGTGCCAGCAGCACCCCTGGAGATACGCAGTATTTT.

The chain joins TRBV18 to TRBJ2-7, with D maybe TRBD1 (6 bases). The germline gives CDR1 KGHSH, CDR2 LQKENI. There are 13 residues in the CDR3. Deletions cut 3 bases from V and 5 bases from J, with 11 bases between. The CDR3 DNA reads TGTGCCAGCTCACCTCAGGCAGGGGACGAGCAGTACTTC. Its translation is CASSPQAGDEQYF.

The chain is built from TRBV3-1 and TRBJ2-5, with D perhaps TRBD1 or TRBD2 (6 bases each). Trimming removed 4 bases from V and 4 bases from J, with 13 bases in between. Germline V gives CDR1 LGHDT, CDR2 YNNKEL (reference sequence). The CDR3 extends over 14 amino acids. The DNA for the CDR3 is TGTGCCAGCAGCCCAAGGACAGCGGGAGAGACCCAGTACTTC. It codes for CASSPRTAGETQYF.

A few counts support this clonotype. The genes are TRBV6-6 and TRBJ1-3, with D uncertain. Germline CDR1 and CDR2: MNHNY and SVGAGI (reference sequence). The CDR3 has 13 residues. The ends were cut back, 2 bases at V and 4 bases at J, with 6 bases in the middle. CDR3 in DNA: TGTGCCAGCAGTTACGTTGGGGGAAACACCATATATTTT. Its protein is CASSYVGGNTIYF.

The rearrangement joins TRBV20-1 to TRBJ1-2, with unresolved D. This CDR3 contains 13 residues. With 3 bases removed from V and 1 base from J, the gap between germline ends came to 9 bases. CDR1 is DFQATT, CDR2 SNEGSKA, per germline (reference sequence). The CDR3 DNA reads as TGCAGTGCTAGGGGTTGGGGTAACTATGGCTACACCTTC. It translates to CSARGWGNYGYTF.

This clonotype came up a few times. The rearrangement links TRBV15 to TRBJ2-5, with D perhaps matching TRBD2 (6 bases). Germline V gene lookup returns CDR1 LNHNV and CDR2 YYDKDF (reference sequence). The V and J ends lost 4 bases and 4 bases respectively, with 19 bases between them. There are 16 residues in the CDR3. CDR3 amino acids: CATSTGDGGSGETQYF. In DNA, the CDR3 is TGTGCCACCAGCACCGGGGACGGGGGAAGTGGAGAGACCCAGTACTTC.

The genes are TRBV7-2 and TRBJ2-1, with D perhaps TRBD2 (7 bases). The V end lost 5 bases, the J end lost 5 bases, and 19 bases lay between the germline ends. CDR3 length: 16 amino acids. Germline V CDR1 and CDR2: SGHTA, FQGNSA. The chain's CDR3 is CASSPQGGGVNNEQFF. Here the CDR3 DNA reads TGTGCCAGCAGCCCCCAAGGGGGGGGCGTCAACAATGAGCAGTTCTTC. Supplemented by reference TRBV7-2 and TRBJ2-1, the full variable domain reads GAGVSQSPSNKVTEKGKDVELRCDPISGHTALYWYRQSLGQGLEFLIYFQGNSAPDKSGLPSDRFSAERTGGSVSTLTIQRTQQEDSAVYLCASSPQGGGVNNEQFFGPGTRLTVL.

The chain combines TRBV20-1 with TRBJ2-3, with 13 nucleotides matching TRBD2. J was trimmed by 6 bases and V by 6 bases; bases with no gene match: 12. Germline V lookup: CDR1 DFQATT, CDR2 SNEGSKA (reference sequence). This CDR3 is built from 16 residues. The CDR3 spells CSAPFPGLAGSDTQYF. DNA for the CDR3: TGCAGTGCCCCCTTCCCGGGACTAGCGGGATCTGATACGCAGTATTTT.

In this sample, this clonotype turned up a few times. The V gene is TRBV20-1, the J gene TRBJ2-1, with D perhaps given as TRBD1 or TRBD2 (5 bases each). The V end lost 1 base, the J end lost 4 bases, and 14 bases lay between the germline ends. The V gene's germline CDR1 is DFQATT and CDR2 SNEGSKA (reference sequence). This CDR3 contains 15 residues. CDR3 DNA sequence: TGCAGTGCTAGAGGGGGCAGGGACGGATACAATGAGCAGTTCTTC. It specifies CSARGGRDGYNEQFF.

The genes are TRBV7-2 and TRBJ2-5; no clear D gene. The V end was cut by 6 bases, the J end by 7 bases, with 9 bases between. This CDR3 contains 11 residues. Germline V gene data show CDR1 as SGHTA and CDR2 as FQGNSA. The CDR3 protein is CASRGLGTQYF. In DNA form, the CDR3 reads TGTGCCAGCAGGGGCCTTGGGACCCAGTACTTC.

The chain has TRBV28 and TRBJ2-3; 9 nucleotides match TRBD2. V gave up 6 bases and J gave up 3 bases; unmatched junction bases: 19. CDR1 and CDR2 from the germline V gene are MDHEN and SYDVKM. This CDR3 spans 19 amino acids. Here the CDR3 reads CASSPGLGLAGQNTDTQYF. The DNA for the CDR3 is TGTGCCAGCAGCCCAGGTCTCGGTCTAGCGGGGCAAAATACAGATACGCAGTATTTT.

The genes are TRBV10-3 and TRBJ1-4; 9 bases are shared with TRBD1. J was trimmed by 10 bases and V by 6 bases; bases with no gene match: 9. CDR1 ENHRY and CDR2 SYGVKD come from the germline V gene. CDR3 length equals 14 residues. CDR3 DNA: TGTGCCATCAGATCGGGACAGGGCAACGGAAAACTGTTTTTT. It yields the protein CAIRSGQGNGKLFF.

This clonotype has a single count. This CDR3 is CASAQGLQGASGTQYF. CDR3 in DNA: TGTGCCAGCGCCCAGGGCCTACAGGGGGCCAGCGGGACCCAGTACTTC. The chain is built from TRBV27 and TRBJ2-5; TRBD1 agrees at 9 bases. The length of the CDR3 is 16 residues. The J segment lost 7 bases and the V segment lost 8 bases, leaving 17 bases of the junction unmatched. The germline CDR1 and CDR2 sequences are MNHEY and SMNVEV (reference sequence).

The V and J genes are TRBV7-9 and TRBJ2-1, with D unresolved. The germline gives CDR1 SEHNR, CDR2 FQNEAQ (reference sequence). Trimming pared 6 bases from V and 8 bases from J, leaving 11 bases between. The CDR3 covers 12 residues. The chain's CDR3 is CASSRYLDEQFF. CDR3 in DNA: TGTGCCAGCAGTCGATATTTGGATGAGCAGTTCTTC.

This clonotype was detected only a few times. The chain uses TRBV10-3 and TRBJ1-2, with D tentatively TRBD1 (5 bases). The germline gives CDR1 ENHRY, CDR2 SYGVKD. V was cut by 6 bases and J by 5 bases, with 16 bases left in between. This CDR3 contains 14 residues. The CDR3 protein is CAISPREREYGYTF. CDR3 nucleotides: TGTGCCATCAGCCCCAGGGAAAGAGAATATGGCTACACCTTC.

The gene calls are TRBV7-9 and TRBJ1-2, with D unresolved. Deletions cut 6 bases from V and 8 bases from J, with 19 bases between. The length of the CDR3 is 14 residues. In germline, CDR1 is SEHNR, CDR2 FQNEAQ (reference sequence). CDR3 protein: CASSLGPTQGGYTF. CDR3 in DNA: TGTGCCAGCAGTCTCGGACCGACCCAAGGGGGCTACACCTTC.